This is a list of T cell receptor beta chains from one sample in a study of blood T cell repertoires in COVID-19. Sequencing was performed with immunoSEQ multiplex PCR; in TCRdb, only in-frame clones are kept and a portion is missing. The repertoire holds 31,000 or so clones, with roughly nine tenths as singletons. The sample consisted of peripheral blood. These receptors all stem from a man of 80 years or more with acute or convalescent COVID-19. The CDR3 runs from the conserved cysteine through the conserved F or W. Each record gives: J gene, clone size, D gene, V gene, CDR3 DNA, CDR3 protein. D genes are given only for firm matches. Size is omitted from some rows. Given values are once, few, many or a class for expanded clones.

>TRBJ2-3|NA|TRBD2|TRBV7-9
TGTGCCAGCAGCTTAGTACTAGCGGGAGCTGTAGATACGCAGTATTTT
CASSLVLAGAVDTQYF
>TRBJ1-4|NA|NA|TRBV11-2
TGTGCCAGCAGGCGACCAGGGGCGCGGGAAAAACTGTTTTTT
CASRRPGAREKLFF
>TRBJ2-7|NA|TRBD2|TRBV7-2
TGTGCCAGCAGCTTAGGAGGGAAGCGGGATTACTACGAGCAGTACTTC
CASSLGGKRDYYEQYF
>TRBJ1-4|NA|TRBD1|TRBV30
TGTGCCTGGAGTGTACGGGACAGTACTAATGAAAAACTGTTTTTT
CAWSVRDSTNEKLFF
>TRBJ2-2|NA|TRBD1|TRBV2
TGTGCCAGCAGTTGGACAGGTCTTTCGAACACCGGGGAGCTGTTTTTT
CASSWTGLSNTGELFF
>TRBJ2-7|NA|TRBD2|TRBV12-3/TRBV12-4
TGTGCCAGCAGTTTTCGCGGGGGGGGAGAGCAGTACTTC
CASSFRGGGEQYF
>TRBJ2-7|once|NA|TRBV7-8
TGTGCCAGCAGCCCATACATTGGGGGCGCCTACGAGCAGTACTTC
CASSPYIGGAYEQYF
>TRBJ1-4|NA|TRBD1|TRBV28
TGTGCCAGCAGGTTGGACAGGGGCGCAACTAATGAAAAACTGTTTTTT
CASRLDRGATNEKLFF
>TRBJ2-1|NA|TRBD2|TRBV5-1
TGCGCCAGCAGCCGGACTAGCGGCAATGAGCAGTTCTTC
CASSRTSGNEQFF
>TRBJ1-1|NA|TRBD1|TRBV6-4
TGTGCCAGCAGTGAGACAGGGTGGCAGACTGAAGCTTTCTTT
CASSETGWQTEAFF
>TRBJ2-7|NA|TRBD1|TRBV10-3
TGTGCCATCAGGACCGGGACAGGGGGCTACGAGCAGTACTTC
CAIRTGTGGYEQYF
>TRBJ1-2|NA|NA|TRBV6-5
TGTGCCAGCAGCAGGTTATCGACCGGCTACACCTTC
CASSRLSTGYTF
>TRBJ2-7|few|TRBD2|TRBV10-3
TGTGCCATCAGGGGGACTAGCGGGAGGGCTCGGGAGCAGTACTTC
CAIRGTSGRAREQYF
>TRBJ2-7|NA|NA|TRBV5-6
TGTGCCAGCAGCTTCGCCCCCGGACAGAGGGTACTTTACGAGCAGTACTTC
CASSFAPGQRVLYEQYF
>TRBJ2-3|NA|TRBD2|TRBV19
TGTGCCAGTAGTATAGGTCCAGCGGGAGGGGAAGATACGCAGTATTTT
CASSIGPAGGEDTQYF
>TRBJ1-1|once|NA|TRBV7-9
TGTGCCAGCAGCTTAGGACAGATGAACACTGAAGCTTTCTTT
CASSLGQMNTEAFF
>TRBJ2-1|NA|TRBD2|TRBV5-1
TGCGCCAGCAGCTTGACTAGCGGGAGTACATCCTACAATGAGCAGTTCTTC
CASSLTSGSTSYNEQFF
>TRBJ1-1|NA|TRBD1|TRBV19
TGTGCCAGTAGTACCCTCTCCGGGACAGTTATGAACACTGAAGCTTTCTTT
CASSTLSGTVMNTEAFF
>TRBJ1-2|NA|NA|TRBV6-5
TGTGCCAGCAGCTCTACAGCATATCCTGGCTATGGCTACACCTTC
CASSSTAYPGYGYTF
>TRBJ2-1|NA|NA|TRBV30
TGTGCCTGGAGTCGGGGGTCCTACAATGAGCAGTTCTTC
CAWSRGSYNEQFF
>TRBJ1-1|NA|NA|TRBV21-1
TGTGCCAGCAGCCGGGTCCCCCGCAGGGACAGGCTCCACACTGAAGCTTTCTTT
CASSRVPRRDRLHTEAFF
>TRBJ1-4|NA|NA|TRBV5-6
TGTGCCAGCAGCTTGAGAGGGCCCCTCTCTGCCCTTACATTT
CASSLRGPLSALTF
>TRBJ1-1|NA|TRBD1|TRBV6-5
TGTGCCAGCAGGGGACAGCCGAACACTGAAGCTTTCTTT
CASRGQPNTEAFF
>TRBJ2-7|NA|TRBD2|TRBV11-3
TGTGCCAGCAGCCCCCGGGGGGGGACCAGCGGGGTATTCTACGAGCAGTACTTC
CASSPRGGTSGVFYEQYF
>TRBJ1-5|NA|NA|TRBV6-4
TGTGCCAGCTACCGAACCGGGAGGGGCCTTAATCAGCCCCAGCATTTT
CASYRTGRGLNQPQHF
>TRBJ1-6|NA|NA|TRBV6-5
TGTGCCAGCAGTTACTCGGCCGGGAATTCACCCCTCCACTTT
CASSYSAGNSPLHF
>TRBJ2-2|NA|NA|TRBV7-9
TGTGCCAGCAGCTCCCGGTGGGGGCGGACCGGGGAGCTGTTTTTT
CASSSRWGRTGELFF
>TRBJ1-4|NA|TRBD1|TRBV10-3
TGTGCCATCAGTCCGGGACAGGGGGTCCGAAGTGAAAAACTGTTTTTT
CAISPGQGVRSEKLFF
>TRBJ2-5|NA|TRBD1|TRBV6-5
TGTGCCAACCCGACAGGGGCCCAAGAGACCCAGTACTTC
CANPTGAQETQYF
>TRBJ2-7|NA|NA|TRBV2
TGTGCCAGCAGTGAATGGACAGAGCAGTACTTC
CASSEWTEQYF
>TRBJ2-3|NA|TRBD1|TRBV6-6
TGTGCCAGCAACAACCGGGACAGGGGCACAGATACGCAGTATTTT
CASNNRDRGTDTQYF
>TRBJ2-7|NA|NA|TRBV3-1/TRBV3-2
TGTGCCAGCAGCCAAGATCACACTAGCTACGAGCAGTACTTC
CASSQDHTSYEQYF